One TCR beta chain is described in this entry. The antigen is unknown. A read error may explain this, as a much larger clone is one base away. CDR3 size: 13 residues. Germline V gene sequence: CDR1 SQVTM, CDR2 ANQGSEA. This entry is derived from a study of identical twins. Whole-study results and caveats: Weaker excess sharing between twins was seen in beta out-of-frame sequences. Cross-sectional statistical analysis, not tracking of the same donors, underpinned the conclusions. Fewer insertions characterized abundant cord blood beta clonotypes, whereas memory repertoires showed none. Shared out-of-frame alpha sequences (those common to twins) showed excess low generation probability.

TCRdb used MiXCR to reprocess the 5' RACE reads, holding one entry per CDR3 protein. The table includes approximately 1.8 million distinct CDR3 sequences, less than 40% detected once. Sequencing input: cord blood. V usage is TRBV29-1 and J usage is TRBJ2-1; 8 bases fit TRBD2. The J call may not be correct, given that the DNA end is closer to TRBJ2-7. This TCR came from a newborn girl in good health. In DNA, the CDR3 is TGCAGCGTTGATTTAGCGGGACGCAATGAGCAGTACTTC. Translated: CSVDLAGRNEQYF.